This T cell receptor beta chain was documented in a study of blood T cells in healthy people across ages. Study-wide results and caveats: CMV status of donors was not determined, possibly confounding expanded clonotype changes.

In germline, CDR1 is DFQATT, CDR2 SNEGSKA (reference sequence). The CDR3 runs to 14 residues. This clonotype was counted only a few times. Its antigen is unidentified. The authors ran a second PCR of about 6 to 12 cycles using a sample-barcoded 5' primer and a J-beta primer mix. Each CDR3 protein gets one entry after TCRdb re-called the 5' RACE reads with MiXCR. The sample lists about 1.7 million distinct CDR3 sequences, about 28% seen once, with 7% to 9% in the top ten. Sequencing used blood. The chain joins TRBV20-1 to TRBJ2-3; 9 bases line up with TRBD2. The TCR comes from a woman in her twenties or thirties in good health. The CDR3 sequence: CSVAGDSSTDTQYF. The CDR3 DNA reads as TGCAGCGTAGCGGGGGATTCTAGCACAGATACGCAGTATTTT.